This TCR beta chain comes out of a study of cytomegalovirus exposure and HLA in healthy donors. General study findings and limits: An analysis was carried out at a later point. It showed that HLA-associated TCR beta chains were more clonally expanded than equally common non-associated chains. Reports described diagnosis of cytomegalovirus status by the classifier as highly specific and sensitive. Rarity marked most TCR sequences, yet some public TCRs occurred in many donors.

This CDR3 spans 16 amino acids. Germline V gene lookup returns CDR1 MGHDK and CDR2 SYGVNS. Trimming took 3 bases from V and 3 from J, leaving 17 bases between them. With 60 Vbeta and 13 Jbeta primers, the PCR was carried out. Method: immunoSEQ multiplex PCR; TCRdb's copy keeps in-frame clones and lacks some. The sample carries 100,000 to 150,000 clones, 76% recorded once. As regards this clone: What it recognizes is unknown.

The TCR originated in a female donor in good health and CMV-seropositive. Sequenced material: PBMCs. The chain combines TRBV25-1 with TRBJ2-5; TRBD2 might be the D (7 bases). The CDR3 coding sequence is TGTGCCAGCAGTGACCACGCGGGGGCGGGAGAAGAGACCCAGTACTTC. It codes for CASSDHAGAGEETQYF.